The 19 T cell receptor beta chains reported below all come from one sample, sequenced in a study of regulatory T cells in long-lasting Graves disease. Time point meaning: persistent/refractory GD, antithyroid drugs over 5 years with positive TRAb. RNA extracted from PBMCs served as the sequencing template. Arm-PCR with iRepertoire HTBI primers amplified the CDR3 regions for these TCR beta libraries. A single record per CDR3 protein comes from TCRdb applying MiXCR to the multiplex PCR reads. The sample includes about 450,000 distinct CDR3 sequences, about 20% of them seen just once. The sequencing here drew on peripheral blood mononuclear cells (PBMCs), taken when the disease was refractory, from a patient treated with antithyroid drugs. These receptors all come from a female donor with Graves disease.

This clonotype was seen ten or more times. The chain recombines TRBV7-3 with TRBJ2-2; D is unresolved. Germline CDR1 and CDR2: SGHTA and FQGTGA. This CDR3 has 15 amino acids. V was shortened by 0 bases and J by 6 bases, with 11 bases between the two germline ends. DNA for the CDR3: TGTGCCAGCAGCTTAACCTCATCTAGTCCCGGGGAGCTGTTTTTT. Translation: CASSLTSSSPGELFF.

In its sample, this clonotype was seen many times. The chain couples TRBV6-1 to TRBJ2-5, with D possibly being TRBD1 (6 bases). This CDR3 has 13 amino acids. Germline CDR1 and CDR2: MNHNS and SASEGT. V was trimmed by 5 bases and J by 2 bases, leaving 9 bases between them. CDR3 in amino acids: CASSPDRQETQYF. CDR3 sequence (DNA): TGTGCCAGCAGTCCAGACAGGCAAGAGACCCAGTACTTC.

V gene TRBV4-3 combines with J gene TRBJ2-7; 8 bases are shared with TRBD1. This CDR3 is built from 15 residues. V lost 2 bases, J lost 5 bases, and 8 bases stayed unmatched. CDR1 is LGHNA, CDR2 YSLEER, per germline. CDR3: CASSQSRTGSNEQYF. Written as DNA, the CDR3 is TGCGCCAGCAGCCAATCTCGGACAGGGAGCAACGAGCAGTACTTC.

There are many counts of this clonotype. The rearrangement links TRBV27 to TRBJ2-1; D tentatively reads TRBD1 or TRBD2 (6 bases each). The V gene's germline CDR1 is MNHEY and CDR2 SMNVEV (reference sequence). CDR3 length: 16 residues. V gave up 3 bases and J gave up 0 bases, with 12 bases separating them. The CDR3 loop reads CASSLGGIDSYNEQFF. The CDR3 DNA follows: TGTGCCAGCAGTTTGGGGGGCATAGACTCCTACAATGAGCAGTTCTTC.

The chain links TRBV29-1 to TRBJ2-7, with 8 bases aligning to TRBD1. CDR1 SQVTM and CDR2 ANQGSEA come from the germline V gene. The ends lost 6 bases at V and 1 base at J; junction bases unmatched: 5. CDR3 length: 13 amino acids. The CDR3 here is CSVPGTGSYEQYF. The CDR3 bases are TGCAGCGTACCGGGGACAGGATCCTACGAGCAGTACTTC.

The CDR3 spells CASSDSGTDNEKLFF. The CDR3 DNA sequence: TGTGCCAGCAGTGACTCCGGGACAGATAATGAAAAACTGTTTTTT. The V call is TRBV2, the J call TRBJ1-4, with 7 bases matching TRBD1. V was pared by 3 bases and J by 4 bases, with 5 bases of the junction left unmatched. The V gene's germline CDR1 is SNHLY and CDR2 FYNNEI. The CDR3 runs 15 residues.

The chain uses TRBV15 and TRBJ1-3; D call uncertain. Germline CDR1 reads LNHNV; CDR2 reads YYDKDF (reference sequence). V lost 2 bases and J lost 2, with 4 bases in between. The CDR3 loop spans 13 amino acids. The DNA of the CDR3 is TGTGCCACCAGCAGAAACACTGGAAACACCATATATTTT. Translation: CATSRNTGNTIYF.

This clonotype has a count of ten or more. The V call is TRBV11-3, the J call TRBJ2-5; 9 nucleotides line up with TRBD2. Trimming cost V 2 bases and J 3 bases; bases outside gene matches: 7. The CDR3 has 16 amino acids. Per germline, CDR1 SGHNT and CDR2 YENEEA. The CDR3 reads CASSLHLAGSKETQYF. Written as DNA, the CDR3 is TGTGCCAGCAGCTTACACCTAGCGGGGAGTAAAGAGACCCAGTACTTC. Drawing the rest from reference TRBV11-3 and TRBJ2-5, the complete variable domain is EAGVVQSPRYKIIEKKQPVAFWCNPISGHNTLYWYLQNLGQGPELLIRYENEEAVDDSQLPKDRFSAERLKGVDSTLKIQPAELGDSAVYLCASSLHLAGSKETQYFGPGTRLLVL.

The genes are TRBV19 and TRBJ2-5, with 8 bases lining up with TRBD2. CDR1 is LNHDA and CDR2 is SQIVND in the germline V gene (reference sequence). CDR3 length equals 13 residues. The junction had 1 base not matched to a gene; V was cut back by 3 bases and J by 4 bases. The CDR3 here is CASSILAGETQYF. CDR3 sequence (DNA): TGTGCCAGTAGTATCCTAGCGGGAGAGACCCAGTACTTC.

This clonotype was observed a few times. V is TRBV19 and J is TRBJ2-7; D is unresolved. The CDR3 extends over 15 amino acids. Trimming stripped 6 bases from V and 3 bases from J, with 18 bases between. The germline V gene has CDR1 LNHDA and CDR2 SQIVND (reference sequence). The CDR3 coding sequence is TGTGCCAGTAGGGCCCGTGGGCCAGAGCGCTACGAGCAGTACTTC. This codes for CASRARGPERYEQYF.

This clonotype has at least ten counts. J is TRBJ1-3 and V is TRBV3-1, with D tentatively TRBD1 (5 bases). CDR3 length equals 14 residues. CDR1 and CDR2 (germline): LGHDT, YNNKEL (reference sequence). V lost 4 bases and J 2 bases, leaving 9 bases between the germline ends. The DNA for the CDR3 is TGTGCCAGCAGCCTCGGGACGCCTGGAAACACCATATATTTT. The encoded protein is CASSLGTPGNTIYF.

This clonotype was picked up many times. The V call is TRBV6-1, the J call TRBJ2-5, with TRBD2 matching 9 bases. CDR3 length: 16 amino acids. In germline, CDR1 is MNHNS, CDR2 SASEGT. Losses at the gene ends were 6 bases for V and 5 bases for J; bases not matched to a gene: 13. For the CDR3, the DNA is TGTGCCAGCAGCTCCCATCGGAGCGGGAGGACGGAGACCCAGTACTTC. Its protein is CASSSHRSGRTETQYF.

This clonotype was recorded many times. The gene calls are TRBV6-1 and TRBJ1-4, with TRBD1 matching over 7 bases. The CDR3 contains 14 residues. The J segment lost 7 bases and the V segment lost 6 bases, leaving 8 bases of the junction unmatched. The germline gives CDR1 MNHNS, CDR2 SASEGT. CDR3 DNA sequence: TGTGCCAGCAGGCCAAACGACAGGGCTGAAAAACTGTTTTTT. Amino acids: CASRPNDRAEKLFF.

This clonotype was counted at least ten times. This rearrangement joins TRBV7-2 to TRBJ1-4; D call uncertain. Trimming took 2 bases from V and 10 from J, leaving 17 bases between them. Germline V gene sequence: CDR1 SGHTA, CDR2 FQGNSA. This CDR3 has 15 residues. Here the CDR3 reads CASSLSGSSEAKLFF. In DNA form, the CDR3 reads TGTGCCAGCAGCTTATCCGGTTCCTCAGAGGCAAAACTGTTTTTT.

This clonotype was observed at least ten times. This chain links TRBV13 with TRBJ1-2, with 7 bases fitting TRBD1. The CDR3 has 14 amino acids. Trimming removed 6 bases from V and 4 bases from J; junction bases left unmatched: 8. Germline lookup yields CDR1 PRHDT and CDR2 FYEKMQ (reference sequence). The CDR3 is CASSFPGQSYGYTF. Written as DNA, the CDR3 is TGTGCCAGCAGTTTTCCGGGACAGAGCTATGGCTACACCTTC. The complete variable domain, with remaining parts taken from reference TRBV13 and TRBJ1-2, reads AAGVIQSPRHLIKEKRETATLKCYPIPRHDTVYWYQQGPGQDPQFLISFYEKMQSDKGSIPDRFSAQQFSDYHSELNMSSLELGDSALYFCASSFPGQSYGYTFGSGTRLTVV.

This clonotype was detected ten times or more. CDR3 DNA sequence: TGTGCCAGCAGCCAGACCCAGACAGGGGTTGCCATTCAGTACTTC. It is translated as CASSQTQTGVAIQYF. V is TRBV6-1 and J is TRBJ2-4; 8 bases are shared with TRBD1. Trimming at V came to 6 bases and at J to 9 bases, leaving 13 bases not matched to a gene. Germline loops: CDR1 MNHNS, CDR2 SASEGT. The CDR3 consists of 15 residues.

This clonotype has a handful of counts. The chain links TRBV20-1 to TRBJ2-7, with D perhaps TRBD1 (6 bases). V lost 5 bases and J lost 1, with 24 bases in between. CDR3 length equals 17 residues. Germline V gene lookup returns CDR1 DFQATT and CDR2 SNEGSKA (reference sequence). The CDR3 DNA reads as TGCAGTGCTCGCGAATCGGAGAGGGGGACCCGTTCCTACGAGCAGTACTTC. Translated: CSARESERGTRSYEQYF.

The chain has TRBV7-8 and TRBJ2-3; D not resolved. Trimming removed 2 bases at V and 3 bases at J, with 6 bases between. Looked up from germline, CDR1 is SGHVS and CDR2 is FQNEAQ. This CDR3 has 13 residues. The chain's CDR3 is CASSLQVTDTQYF. Here the CDR3 DNA reads TGTGCCAGCAGCTTACAGGTTACAGATACGCAGTATTTT. The complete variable domain, with remaining parts taken from reference TRBV7-8 and TRBJ2-3, reads GAGVSQSPRYKVAKRGQDVALRCDPISGHVSLFWYQQALGQGPEFLTYFQNEAQLDKSGLPSDRFFAERPEGSVSTLKIQRTQQEDSAVYLCASSLQVTDTQYFGPGTRLTVL.

This clonotype was seen repeatedly, ten times or more. This chain joins TRBV28 and TRBJ1-2; 10 nucleotides agree with TRBD1. With V trimmed by 4 bases and J by 7 bases, 6 bases remained unmatched. The CDR3 consists of 14 residues. CDR1 is MDHEN, CDR2 SYDVKM, per germline. The CDR3 nucleotides are TGTGCCAGCAGTTCGACAGGGGGCTTTTTTGGCTACACCTTC. It translates to CASSSTGGFFGYTF.